This T cell receptor beta chain was documented in a study of shared clonotypes between healthy human individuals. The CDR3 has 16 amino acids. J gave up 3 bases and V 5 bases, and 6 bases lay outside the gene matches. From germline, CDR1 is GTSNPN and CDR2 SVGIG (reference sequence). The split of CD4+ cells yielded CD45RA+ naive and CD45RA-negative memory subsets. Sequenced by immunoSEQ multiplex PCR; TCRdb stores in-frame clones only, minus some. The sample comprises roughly 2.6 million clones, roughly nine tenths of which are singletons, and around 0.14% rests with the top ten. V is TRBV30 and J is TRBJ2-3; 15 bases line up with TRBD2. Sequenced input: naive CD4+ T cells sorted from blood. Subset here: CD45RA+ positively selected. The receptor comes from a man younger than 30 in good health. CDR3 sequence (DNA): TGTGCCTGGGGACTAGCGGGGGGGCCTGGAACAGATACGCAGTATTTT. Translation: CAWGLAGGPGTDTQYF. Using reference TRBV30 and TRBJ2-3 for the parts outside the CDR3, the full variable domain is SQTIHQWPATLVQPVGSPLSLECTVEGTSNPNLYWYRQAAGRGLQLLFYSVGIGQISSEVPQNLSASRPQDRQFILSSKKLLLSDSGFYLCAWGLAGGPGTDTQYFGPGTRLTVL.